This is a list of T cell receptor beta chains from one sample in a study of blood T cell repertoires in COVID-19. Clones were read by immunoSEQ multiplex PCR, and TCRdb kept only the in-frame ones, dropping some. The table shows 250,000 to 300,000 clones, with about four fifths occurring only once. Input material: peripheral blood. Every receptor here comes from a woman in her sixties with active or convalescent COVID-19. Each CDR3 is given with its conserved first and last residue. Each record gives: clone size, D gene, J gene, V gene, CDR3 protein, CDR3 DNA. The D gene is left open where the match is weak. Some rows have no size entry. The others give once, few or many, or a class for an expanded clone.

abundance: -; d_gene: TRBD1; j_gene: TRBJ1-5; v_gene: TRBV27; CDR3aa: CASSLYNRGFGNQPQHF; CDR3nt: TGTGCCAGCAGCCTTTACAACAGGGGTTTTGGCAATCAGCCCCAGCATTTT
abundance: few; d_gene: -; j_gene: TRBJ1-5; v_gene: TRBV9; CDR3aa: CASSVAGRGGPDNQPQHF; CDR3nt: TGTGCCAGCAGCGTAGCTGGGCGAGGGGGACCGGACAATCAGCCCCAGCATTTT
abundance: -; d_gene: -; j_gene: TRBJ1-3; v_gene: TRBV21-1; CDR3aa: CASSKVGSSDSGNTIYF; CDR3nt: TGTGCCAGCAGCAAAGTGGGCAGTTCAGACTCTGGAAACACCATATATTTT
abundance: -; d_gene: -; j_gene: TRBJ1-5; v_gene: TRBV5-4; CDR3aa: CASSWGGNQPQHF; CDR3nt: TGTGCCAGCAGCTGGGGGGGCAATCAGCCCCAGCATTTT
abundance: -; d_gene: TRBD1; j_gene: TRBJ1-1; v_gene: TRBV5-1; CDR3aa: CASSLDGQDNTEAFF; CDR3nt: TGCGCCAGCAGCTTGGATGGACAGGACAACACTGAAGCTTTCTTT
abundance: few; d_gene: -; j_gene: TRBJ2-1; v_gene: TRBV7-3; CDR3aa: CASSLQGQRYNEQFF; CDR3nt: TGTGCCAGCAGCTTACAAGGACAGAGATACAATGAGCAGTTCTTC
abundance: -; d_gene: TRBD1; j_gene: TRBJ1-2; v_gene: TRBV28; CDR3aa: CASSLSAGGSGYTF; CDR3nt: TGTGCCAGCAGTTTATCGGCAGGGGGCTCTGGCTACACCTTC
abundance: once; d_gene: -; j_gene: TRBJ1-1; v_gene: TRBV12-3/TRBV12-4; CDR3aa: CASSFSMNTEAFF; CDR3nt: TGTGCCAGCAGTTTTTCAATGAACACTGAAGCTTTCTTT
abundance: once; d_gene: TRBD1; j_gene: TRBJ1-2; v_gene: TRBV5-4; CDR3aa: CASSTGQGTYGYTF; CDR3nt: TGTGCCAGCAGCACGGGACAGGGCACCTATGGCTACACCTTC
abundance: -; d_gene: TRBD2; j_gene: TRBJ2-2; v_gene: TRBV7-2; CDR3aa: CASSRTSGPGGTGELFF; CDR3nt: TGTGCCAGCAGCCGGACTAGCGGGCCGGGAGGGACCGGGGAGCTGTTTTTT
abundance: once; d_gene: TRBD1; j_gene: TRBJ1-5; v_gene: TRBV5-6; CDR3aa: CASSRGGLDQPQHF; CDR3nt: TGTGCCAGCTCCCGAGGGGGCCTCGATCAGCCCCAGCATTTT
abundance: -; d_gene: TRBD1; j_gene: TRBJ1-1; v_gene: TRBV4-1; CDR3aa: CASSRRDREGTEAFF; CDR3nt: TGCGCCAGCAGCCGAAGGGACAGGGAGGGGACTGAAGCTTTCTTT
abundance: -; d_gene: TRBD1; j_gene: TRBJ1-5; v_gene: TRBV9; CDR3aa: CASSEGTGYSNQPQHF; CDR3nt: TGTGCCAGCAGCGAGGGGACAGGTTATAGCAATCAGCCCCAGCATTTT
abundance: -; d_gene: -; j_gene: TRBJ2-7; v_gene: TRBV12-3/TRBV12-4; CDR3aa: CASSSEAPYEQYF; CDR3nt: TGTGCCAGCAGTTCGGAGGCTCCCTACGAGCAGTACTTC
abundance: -; d_gene: TRBD2; j_gene: TRBJ2-5; v_gene: TRBV10-1; CDR3aa: CASSESTSGGTETQYF; CDR3nt: TGCGCCAGCAGTGAGTCGACTAGCGGGGGCACGGAGACCCAGTACTTC
abundance: -; d_gene: -; j_gene: TRBJ1-1; v_gene: TRBV10-3; CDR3aa: CAISEEVPNTEAFF; CDR3nt: TGTGCCATCAGTGAAGAGGTCCCGAATACTGAAGCTTTCTTT
abundance: -; d_gene: TRBD1; j_gene: TRBJ1-1; v_gene: TRBV29-1; CDR3aa: CSVQGQTNTEAFF; CDR3nt: TGCAGCGTTCAGGGACAGACGAACACTGAAGCTTTCTTT
abundance: -; d_gene: TRBD1; j_gene: TRBJ1-1; v_gene: TRBV5-6; CDR3aa: CASSSSTGTVNTEAFF; CDR3nt: TGTGCCAGCAGCTCCTCCACCGGGACAGTTAACACTGAAGCTTTCTTT
abundance: -; d_gene: -; j_gene: TRBJ1-2; v_gene: TRBV7-9; CDR3aa: CASSPTGTNGYTF; CDR3nt: TGTGCCAGCAGCCCAACAGGGACAAATGGCTACACCTTC
abundance: -; d_gene: -; j_gene: TRBJ1-3; v_gene: TRBV27; CDR3aa: CASSQQVSGNTIYF; CDR3nt: TGTGCCAGCAGTCAACAGGTATCTGGAAACACCATATATTTT
abundance: -; d_gene: -; j_gene: TRBJ1-1; v_gene: TRBV6-6; CDR3aa: CASSYVGQGTEAFF; CDR3nt: TGTGCCAGCAGTTACGTGGGGCAGGGAACTGAAGCTTTCTTT
abundance: -; d_gene: -; j_gene: TRBJ1-2; v_gene: TRBV15; CDR3aa: CATSRDRAGGAGYTF; CDR3nt: TGTGCCACCAGCAGAGATCGGGCGGGTGGCGCTGGCTACACCTTC
abundance: -; d_gene: -; j_gene: TRBJ1-5; v_gene: TRBV6-2/TRBV6-3; CDR3aa: CASSYSTALGNQPQHF; CDR3nt: TGTGCCAGCAGTTACTCGACAGCCTTAGGGAATCAGCCCCAGCATTTT
abundance: -; d_gene: -; j_gene: TRBJ1-2; v_gene: TRBV3-1/TRBV3-2; CDR3aa: CASSQDWEGNYGYTF; CDR3nt: TGTGCCAGCAGCCAAGATTGGGAGGGGAACTATGGCTACACCTTC
abundance: -; d_gene: TRBD1; j_gene: TRBJ2-3; v_gene: TRBV2; CDR3aa: CASSWTGGSTDTQYF; CDR3nt: TGTGCCAGCAGCTGGACAGGGGGTAGCACAGATACGCAGTATTTT
abundance: -; d_gene: -; j_gene: TRBJ1-1; v_gene: TRBV5-1; CDR3aa: CASSVTDPTNTEAFF; CDR3nt: TGCGCCAGCAGCGTGACAGATCCAACGAACACTGAAGCTTTCTTT
abundance: -; d_gene: -; j_gene: TRBJ1-4; v_gene: TRBV24-1; CDR3aa: CATSERGGTTTNEKLFF; CDR3nt: TGTGCCACCAGTGAAAGAGGGGGAACAACCACTAATGAAAAACTGTTTTTT
abundance: once; d_gene: -; j_gene: TRBJ2-1; v_gene: TRBV20-1; CDR3aa: CSASWGDNEQFF; CDR3nt: TGCAGTGCTAGTTGGGGGGACAATGAGCAGTTCTTC
abundance: -; d_gene: -; j_gene: TRBJ2-5; v_gene: TRBV7-9; CDR3aa: CASSLGQSYQETQYF; CDR3nt: TGTGCCAGCAGCTTAGGACAGAGTTACCAAGAGACCCAGTACTTC
abundance: -; d_gene: -; j_gene: TRBJ1-1; v_gene: TRBV4-1; CDR3aa: CASSQDWWDSTEAFF; CDR3nt: TGCGCCAGCAGCCAAGATTGGTGGGACTCCACTGAAGCTTTCTTT
abundance: -; d_gene: -; j_gene: TRBJ2-3; v_gene: TRBV6-5; CDR3aa: CASSYSSGLYTDTQYF; CDR3nt: TGTGCCAGCAGTTACTCTTCGGGACTCTACACAGATACGCAGTATTTT
abundance: -; d_gene: -; j_gene: TRBJ2-7; v_gene: TRBV5-1; CDR3aa: CASDAGGIGGTYEQYF; CDR3nt: TGCGCCAGCGATGCAGGTGGGATAGGGGGTACCTACGAGCAGTACTTC
abundance: -; d_gene: TRBD2; j_gene: TRBJ2-3; v_gene: TRBV7-3; CDR3aa: CASSLTKGGLAPDTQYF; CDR3nt: TGTGCCAGCAGCTTAACGAAGGGGGGACTAGCGCCAGATACGCAGTATTTT
abundance: few; d_gene: TRBD2; j_gene: TRBJ2-1; v_gene: TRBV9; CDR3aa: CASSAGTSGGGEQFF; CDR3nt: TGTGCCAGCAGCGCCGGGACTAGCGGGGGGGGTGAGCAGTTCTTC
abundance: -; d_gene: TRBD1; j_gene: TRBJ1-1; v_gene: TRBV29-1; CDR3aa: CSVERGPTEAFF; CDR3nt: TGCAGCGTTGAGAGGGGGCCGACTGAAGCTTTCTTT
abundance: -; d_gene: -; j_gene: TRBJ1-1; v_gene: TRBV7-8; CDR3aa: CASSGREDTEAFF; CDR3nt: TGTGCCAGCAGCGGACGGGAGGACACTGAAGCTTTCTTT
abundance: -; d_gene: TRBD2; j_gene: TRBJ2-7; v_gene: TRBV7-2; CDR3aa: CASSLMVLSGVGRNEQYF; CDR3nt: TGTGCCAGCAGCTTAATGGTGCTGTCGGGGGTCGGGAGGAACGAGCAGTACTTC
abundance: once; d_gene: -; j_gene: TRBJ1-3; v_gene: TRBV27; CDR3aa: CASSLSLAAGNTIYF; CDR3nt: TGTGCCAGCAGTTTATCCCTAGCCGCTGGAAACACCATATATTTT
abundance: -; d_gene: -; j_gene: TRBJ1-5; v_gene: TRBV19; CDR3aa: CASSKQFNQPQHF; CDR3nt: TGTGCCAGTAGTAAACAGTTCAATCAGCCCCAGCATTTT
abundance: -; d_gene: -; j_gene: TRBJ2-7; v_gene: TRBV7-3; CDR3aa: CASGRGSYEQYF; CDR3nt: TGTGCCAGCGGAAGGGGGTCCTACGAGCAGTACTTC
abundance: -; d_gene: TRBD1; j_gene: TRBJ1-2; v_gene: TRBV14; CDR3aa: CASSHSGTVNYGYTF; CDR3nt: TGTGCCAGCAGCCATTCCGGGACAGTGAACTATGGCTACACCTTC
abundance: -; d_gene: TRBD1; j_gene: TRBJ2-7; v_gene: TRBV5-1; CDR3aa: CASSLLQGARHEQYF; CDR3nt: TGCGCCAGCAGCTTGTTACAGGGGGCGCGCCACGAGCAGTACTTC
abundance: -; d_gene: -; j_gene: TRBJ1-1; v_gene: TRBV30; CDR3aa: CAWSRGGFTEAFF; CDR3nt: TGTGCCTGGAGTAGGGGGGGGTTCACTGAAGCTTTCTTT
abundance: -; d_gene: TRBD1; j_gene: TRBJ2-2; v_gene: TRBV19; CDR3aa: CATGDHANTGELFF; CDR3nt: TGTGCAACAGGGGACCACGCGAACACCGGGGAGCTGTTTTTT
abundance: -; d_gene: -; j_gene: TRBJ1-2; v_gene: TRBV19; CDR3aa: CASSSTGHPGSLGGYTF; CDR3nt: TGTGCCAGTAGTTCAACGGGACACCCGGGAAGCCTTGGTGGCTACACCTTC
abundance: many; d_gene: -; j_gene: TRBJ1-1; v_gene: TRBV2; CDR3aa: CASSAGSDTEAFF; CDR3nt: TGTGCCAGCAGTGCCGGGAGCGACACTGAAGCTTTCTTT